This passage covers 17 T cell receptor beta chains from one sample sequenced in a study of cytomegalovirus exposure and HLA in healthy donors. PCR amplification relied on 60 Vbeta primers (plus 13 Jbeta primers). The data were produced by immunoSEQ multiplex PCR, yet TCRdb's version contains in-frame clones alone and is incomplete. The data show 160,000 or so clones, roughly 88% seen once. Sequencing was carried out using PBMCs. These receptors all come from a man aged 45-65 years in good health and CMV-seropositive.

This clone was counted a single time. The genes are TRBV12-5 and TRBJ2-7; TRBD1 agrees at 11 bases. Germline values: CDR1 LGHNT, CDR2 FRNRAP. The CDR3 covers 14 residues. J lost 7 bases, V lost 4 bases, and 6 bases had no gene match. The CDR3 sequence is CASGSMDRGREQYF. The CDR3 DNA reads as TGTGCTAGTGGTTCAATGGACAGGGGGCGTGAGCAGTACTTC.

This chain connects TRBV11-2 to TRBJ2-1, with TRBD2 as a possible D gene (5 bases). The CDR3 consists of 15 residues. CDR1 is SGHAT and CDR2 is FQNNGV in the germline V gene. V gave up 0 bases and J gave up 8 bases, with 14 bases separating them. The CDR3 loop is CASSLDLGAGDEQFF. The CDR3 coding sequence is TGTGCCAGCAGCTTAGATCTAGGCGCGGGCGATGAGCAGTTCTTC.

J is TRBJ2-7 and V is TRBV9; 10 bases map to TRBD2. The CDR3 loop spans 15 amino acids. Losses at the gene ends were 4 bases for V and 2 bases for J; bases not matched to a gene: 6. Germline V gives CDR1 SGDLS, CDR2 YYNGEE. CDR3: CASSISGGPTYEQYF. The CDR3 coding sequence is TGTGCCAGCAGCATTAGCGGGGGGCCGACCTACGAGCAGTACTTC.

The chain employs TRBV7-3 and TRBJ1-2; D remains unclear. From germline, CDR1 is SGHTA and CDR2 FQGTGA. CDR3 length: 13 amino acids. V lost 0 bases to trimming and J lost 8 bases, with 10 bases between them. In DNA form, the CDR3 reads TGTGCCAGCAGCTTAACCCCCCAAAGCGGCTACACCTTC. This encodes CASSLTPQSGYTF.

This chain uses TRBV5-8 with TRBJ1-5; no clear D gene. Germline V lookup: CDR1 SGHTS, CDR2 YDEGEE. Trimming left V 0 bases short and J 2 bases short, with 9 bases between. The length of the CDR3 is 15 residues. The CDR3 coding sequence is TGTGCCAGCAGCTTGGACGGGCGGGGCAATCAGCCCCAGCATTTT. Protein: CASSLDGRGNQPQHF.

J is TRBJ2-5 and V is TRBV11-3; 9 bases are a match to TRBD2. J was trimmed by 4 bases and V by 1 base; bases with no gene match: 4. Germline V gene lookup returns CDR1 SGHNT and CDR2 YENEEA. This CDR3 has 15 residues. CDR3 amino acids: CASSLARGRGETQYF. The CDR3, as DNA: TGTGCCAGCAGCTTAGCCCGCGGGAGGGGAGAGACCCAGTACTTC.

The J gene is TRBJ1-2, the V gene TRBV7-9; TRBD1 is a possible D gene (6 bases). Germline V gives CDR1 SEHNR, CDR2 FQNEAQ (reference sequence). V was shortened by 0 bases and J by 4 bases, with 15 bases between the two germline ends. This CDR3 region has 16 residues. The CDR3 bases are TGTGCCAGCAGCTTAGCCCAAACAGGGATTACCTATGGCTACACCTTC. Translated: CASSLAQTGITYGYTF.

This chain connects TRBV7-8 to TRBJ2-7; D is unresolved. CDR1 is SGHVS, CDR2 FQNEAQ, per germline. The CDR3 length is 13 residues. Trimming removed 2 bases at V and 7 bases at J, with 12 bases between. This CDR3 is CASSLSAAVEQYV. In nucleotides, the CDR3 is TGTGCCAGCAGCTTAAGCGCGGCTGTAGAGCAGTACGTC.

The chain is built from TRBV19 and TRBJ2-1, with D possibly being TRBD1 (5 bases). CDR1 and CDR2 (germline): LNHDA, SQIVND (reference sequence). This CDR3 is built from 14 residues. The V end was cut by 1 base, the J end by 8 bases, with 12 bases between. The CDR3 region is CASSIGQARDEQFF. In DNA form, the CDR3 reads TGTGCCAGTAGTATAGGCCAGGCCAGGGATGAGCAGTTCTTC.

The chain joins TRBV5-4 to TRBJ1-4, with 7 bases lining up with TRBD1. V was pared by 1 base and J by 7 bases, with 4 bases of the junction left unmatched. Germline CDR1 reads SGHNT; CDR2 reads YYREEE (reference sequence). This CDR3 has 14 amino acids. CDR3 residues: CASSLTGVGEKLFF. DNA for the CDR3: TGTGCCAGCAGCTTGACAGGGGTGGGTGAAAAACTGTTTTTT. Using reference TRBV5-4 and TRBJ1-4 for the parts outside the CDR3, the full variable domain is ETGVTQSPTHLIKTRGQQVTLRCSSQSGHNTVSWYQQALGQGPQFIFQYYREEENGRGNFPPRFSGLQFPNYSSELNVNALELDDSALYLCASSLTGVGEKLFFGSGTQLSVL.

In this sample, this clone turned up a few times. The chain is built from TRBV27 and TRBJ2-2; 12 bases are a match to TRBD2. Germline CDR1 reads MNHEY; CDR2 reads SMNVEV (reference sequence). The CDR3 length is 16 residues. J lost 6 bases, V lost 4 bases, and 6 bases had no gene match. The CDR3 DNA reads TGTGCCAGCAGTTCGCTCCTAGCGGGAGGGCCCGGGGAGCTGTTTTTT. Protein: CASSSLLAGGPGELFF.

The rearrangement uses TRBV13 and TRBJ2-5, with TRBD2 matching 9 bases. V lost 2 bases, J lost 5 bases, and 18 bases stayed unmatched. The CDR3 runs to 19 residues. The germline V gene encodes CDR1 PRHDT and CDR2 FYEKMQ (reference sequence). CDR3 protein: CASSLNTRSSGGRGETQYF. The CDR3 DNA sequence: TGTGCCAGCAGCTTAAATACCCGGTCCAGCGGGGGGCGCGGCGAGACCCAGTACTTC.

The genes are TRBV10-1 and TRBJ2-3; no clear D gene. CDR1 is WNHNN, CDR2 SYGVQD, per germline (reference sequence). The length of the CDR3 is 13 residues. Trimming pared 5 bases from V and 0 bases from J, leaving 6 bases between. In nucleotides, the CDR3 is TGCGCCAGCAGTATCCTTAGCACAGATACGCAGTATTTT. Residues: CASSILSTDTQYF.

This chain uses TRBV2 with TRBJ1-6; 9 bases agree with TRBD1. Germline CDR1 is SNHLY and CDR2 is FYNNEI. The trim removed 5 bases at V and 7 bases at J, leaving 3 bases unmatched. This CDR3 comprises 14 residues. Here the CDR3 reads CASSRTGENSPLHF. Here the CDR3 DNA reads TGTGCCAGCAGTCGGACAGGGGAGAATTCACCCCTCCACTTT.

The rearrangement joins TRBV10-3 to TRBJ1-3; TRBD1 aligns across 7 bases. Germline V lookup: CDR1 ENHRY, CDR2 SYGVKD. The CDR3 has 17 residues. Trimming took 0 bases from V and 0 from J; bases not matched to a gene: 5. The CDR3 coding sequence is TGTGCCATCAGTGAGTCGAAGACAGGGATCTCTGGAAACACCATATATTTT. The encoded protein is CAISESKTGISGNTIYF.

This clone was observed a single time. The chain has TRBV29-1 and TRBJ2-1, with 8 bases identical to TRBD1. J lost 7 bases, V lost 0 bases, and 8 bases had no gene match. The CDR3 length is 15 residues. Per germline, CDR1 SQVTM and CDR2 ANQGSEA. CDR3 DNA: TGCAGCGTTGAAGACCCCGACAGGGGAAGGAATGAGCAGTTCTTC. It is translated as CSVEDPDRGRNEQFF.

The chain has TRBV4-1 and TRBJ1-2; D may be TRBD1 (6 bases). This CDR3 spans 14 amino acids. Germline V lookup: CDR1 MGHRA, CDR2 YSYEKL. V was pared by 8 bases and J by 4 bases, with 17 bases between. The CDR3 reads CASGLQGSSYGYTF. CDR3 in DNA: TGCGCCAGCGGTCTACAGGGCTCGAGCTATGGCTACACCTTC.